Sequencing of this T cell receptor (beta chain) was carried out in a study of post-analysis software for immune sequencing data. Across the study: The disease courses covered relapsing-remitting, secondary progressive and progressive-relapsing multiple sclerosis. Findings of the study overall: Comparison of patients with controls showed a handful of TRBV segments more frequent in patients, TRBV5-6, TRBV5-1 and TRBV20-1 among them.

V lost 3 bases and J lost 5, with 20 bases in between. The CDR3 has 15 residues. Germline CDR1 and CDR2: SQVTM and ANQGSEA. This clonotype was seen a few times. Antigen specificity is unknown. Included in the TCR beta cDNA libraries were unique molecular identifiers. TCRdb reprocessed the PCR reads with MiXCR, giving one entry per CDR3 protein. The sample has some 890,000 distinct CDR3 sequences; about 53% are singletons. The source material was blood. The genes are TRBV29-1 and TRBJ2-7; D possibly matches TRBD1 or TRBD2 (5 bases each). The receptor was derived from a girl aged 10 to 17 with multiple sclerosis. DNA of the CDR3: TGCAGCGTTGAGGGTGGGGGTCGCCCCCGTAACGAGCAGTACTTC. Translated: CSVEGGGRPRNEQYF.